This TCR beta chain was sequenced in a study of T cell repertoires in cytomegalovirus infection. Study context: Indicated by public TCR beta signatures were CMV infection and matching HLA type. Study-level findings and limits: Cumulated frequencies of public TCR beta families served to identify carriers of CMV plus the relevant HLA. The response measured ex vivo was dominated by TCR beta clonotypes (HLA-C-restricted and CMV-specific).

One entry per CDR3 protein, called by TCRdb with MiXCR from the reads. The table has hundreds of thousands of distinct CDR3 sequences, roughly 15% seen once. This clonotype was seen only a few times. Its antigen is not identified. This CDR3 spans 14 amino acids. Between the trimmed V and J ends, which lost 3 bases and 1 base, there was a span of 4 bases. The sample comprised PBMCs. The chain links TRBV12-3 or TRBV12-4 to TRBJ2-6; unclear D gene. This sequence was found in a human donor in good health (CMV status not recorded). Some clones in this sample may be carry-over from other donors' samples. CDR3 sequence: CASSFTSGANVLTF. DNA for the CDR3: TGTGCCAGCAGTTTTACTTCTGGGGCCAACGTCCTGACTTTC.